Each of the 20 T cell receptor beta chains below was sequenced from the same sample in a study of cytomegalovirus exposure and HLA in healthy donors. The PCR employed 60 Vbeta primers together with 13 Jbeta primers. The assay was immunoSEQ multiplex PCR, and TCRdb's table has in-frame clones only and misses some. The repertoire includes 150,000 to 200,000 clones, over 75% of them detected once, and 1.4% sits in the top ten. The specimen was PBMCs. These receptors all stem from a young woman in good health and CMV-seronegative.

This clone was seen once. The chain carries TRBV6-5 and TRBJ2-7; D not resolved. The CDR3 contains 11 residues. Trimming cost V 2 bases and J 7 bases, with 6 bases left between them. The germline V gene encodes CDR1 MNHEY and CDR2 SVGAGI. Written as DNA, the CDR3 is TGTGCCAGCAGTTACGGTACTGAGCAGTACTTC. Its translation: CASSYGTEQYF.

This clone was seen a single time. The V call is TRBV30, the J call TRBJ2-1; 13 bases agree with TRBD2. CDR1 is GTSNPN, CDR2 SVGIG, per germline (reference sequence). The J segment lost 4 bases and the V segment lost 3 bases, leaving 0 bases of the junction unmatched. This CDR3 has 14 residues. This CDR3 is CAWRTSGGYNEQFF. CDR3 nucleotide sequence: TGTGCCTGGAGGACTAGCGGGGGGTACAATGAGCAGTTCTTC.

The chain carries TRBV6-1 and TRBJ1-1, with 7 bases identical to TRBD1. Germline CDR1 is MNHNS and CDR2 is SASEGT. V was pared by 1 base and J by 0 bases, with 2 bases of the junction left unmatched. This CDR3 is built from 15 residues. Written as DNA, the CDR3 is TGTGCCAGCAGTGAAGTTGGGACAGTGAACACTGAAGCTTTCTTT. Its protein is CASSEVGTVNTEAFF.

This sequence joins TRBV6-1 and TRBJ1-1; D possibly corresponds to TRBD1 (6 bases). Per germline, CDR1 MNHNS and CDR2 SASEGT. CDR3 length equals 15 residues. V was pared by 6 bases and J by 6 bases, with 20 bases between. CDR3 sequence: CASSLGPTGRAEAFF. CDR3 DNA: TGTGCCAGCAGCCTGGGGCCTACAGGGAGGGCTGAAGCTTTCTTT.

In its sample, this clone was seen a few times. The chain links TRBV7-8 to TRBJ1-1, with 7 bases aligning to TRBD1. With V trimmed by 5 bases and J by 11 bases, 8 bases remained unmatched. The CDR3 covers 12 residues. Per germline, CDR1 SGHVS and CDR2 FQNEAQ. In nucleotides, the CDR3 is TGTGCCAGCAGCACCAATCAGGGGGAGGCTTTCTTT. It yields the protein CASSTNQGEAFF.

The V and J genes are TRBV6-5 and TRBJ2-1, with 9 bases matching TRBD2. With 7 bases clipped from V and 7 bases from J, the junction kept 8 bases outside the gene matches. Germline assignment: CDR1 MNHEY and CDR2 SVGAGI. CDR3 size: 14 residues. The CDR3 sequence is CASTRSGGRNEQFF. Written as DNA, the CDR3 is TGTGCCAGCACTCGGAGCGGGGGGCGAAATGAGCAGTTCTTC.

The sample holds a few counts of this clone. The V gene is TRBV2, the J gene TRBJ1-5; 8 positions agree with TRBD1. The CDR3 sequence is 14 residues long. CDR1 is SNHLY, CDR2 FYNNEI, per germline. The V and J ends lost 5 bases and 6 bases, in that order; junction bases with no gene match: 6. The CDR3 region has the DNA TGTGCCAGCAGTTACAGGGGGTCCAGTCAGCCCCAGCATTTT. Its protein product is CASSYRGSSQPQHF.

The V gene is TRBV30, the J gene TRBJ1-1; weak D call: TRBD1 (5 bases). This CDR3 spans 13 amino acids. Deletions cut 2 bases from V and 4 bases from J, with 11 bases between. Germline lookup yields CDR1 GTSNPN and CDR2 SVGIG (reference sequence). The CDR3 DNA is TGTGCCTGGAGTCACGACAGAATCACTGAAGCTTTCTTT. Its protein product is CAWSHDRITEAFF.

This clone appeared a single time. The CDR3 loop reads CASSPQGGNNEQFF. As DNA, the CDR3 is TGTGCCAGCAGCCCACAGGGGGGGAACAATGAGCAGTTCTTC. The chain combines TRBV7-2 with TRBJ2-1; D might be TRBD1 (8 bases). Trimming pared 5 bases from V and 5 bases from J, leaving 13 bases between. This CDR3 has 14 residues. From germline, CDR1 is SGHTA and CDR2 FQGNSA. Full variable domain (remainder filled in from reference TRBV7-2 and TRBJ2-1): GAGVSQSPSNKVTEKGKDVELRCDPISGHTALYWYRQSLGQGLEFLIYFQGNSAPDKSGLPSDRFSAERTGGSVSTLTIQRTQQEDSAVYLCASSPQGGNNEQFFGPGTRLTVL.

The J gene is TRBJ2-5, the V gene TRBV4-1; 9 positions agree with TRBD1. This CDR3 contains 15 residues. Germline CDR1 and CDR2: MGHRA and YSYEKL. V dropped 3 bases and J dropped 5; count of bases not matched to a gene: 7. Written as DNA, the CDR3 is TGCGCCAGCAGCCAGGATGGACAGGGGTCTGAGACCCAGTACTTC. Translation gives CASSQDGQGSETQYF.

This clone was counted a single time. The chain carries TRBV7-8 and TRBJ1-2, with 9 bases identical to TRBD1. The CDR3 covers 15 residues. V gave up 2 bases and J gave up 6 bases; unmatched junction bases: 7. Germline CDR1 SGHVS, CDR2 FQNEAQ. The CDR3 region is CASSLKDGTGHGYTF. DNA for the CDR3: TGTGCCAGCAGCTTAAAAGACGGGACAGGGCATGGCTACACCTTC. Filled out from reference TRBV7-8 and TRBJ1-2, the complete variable domain reads GAGVSQSPRYKVAKRGQDVALRCDPISGHVSLFWYQQALGQGPEFLTYFQNEAQLDKSGLPSDRFFAERPEGSVSTLKIQRTQQEDSAVYLCASSLKDGTGHGYTFGSGTRLTVV.

There are a few counts of this clone. CDR3: CASSPQTGNSGNTIYF. CDR3 nucleotide sequence: TGTGCCAGCTCACCCCAGACAGGGAACTCTGGAAACACCATATATTTT. The chain is built from TRBV18 and TRBJ1-3; 7 positions match TRBD1. J was trimmed by 0 bases and V by 3 bases; bases with no gene match: 5. The CDR3 is 16 amino acids. Per germline, CDR1 KGHSH and CDR2 LQKENI. The whole variable domain, filled in from reference TRBV18 and TRBJ1-3, reads NAGVMQNPRHLVRRRGQEARLRCSPMKGHSHVYWYRQLPEEGLKFMVYLQKENIIDESGMPKERFSAEFPKEGPSILRIQQVVRGDSAAYFCASSPQTGNSGNTIYFGEGSWLTVV.

The V gene is TRBV7-3, the J gene TRBJ2-3; D unclear. The CDR3 consists of 12 residues. CDR1 SGHTA and CDR2 FQGTGA come from the germline V gene. Trimming shortened V by 2 bases and J by 7 bases, and 7 bases separated the two germline ends. In DNA, the CDR3 is TGTGCCAGCAGCTTAGGGCAGCATACGCAGTATTTT. This gives the protein CASSLGQHTQYF.

This clone was detected a few times. The genes are TRBV7-2 and TRBJ2-7; 8 bases fit TRBD1. Germline-derived CDR1 and CDR2 are SGHTA and FQGNSA. The V gene end was trimmed by 5 bases and the J gene end by 1 base; junction bases not matched to a gene: 7. CDR3 length: 15 residues. DNA for the CDR3: TGTGCCAGCAGCAGGACCGGGACAGGATCCTACGAGCAGTACTTC. This encodes CASSRTGTGSYEQYF.

This clone has more than one count but fewer than ten. The gene calls are TRBV6-4 and TRBJ2-3, with TRBD2 identical over 10 bases. The CDR3 totals 16 residues. The V segment lost 3 bases and the J segment 1 base; nucleotides outside the gene matches: 4. The germline V gene has CDR1 MRHNA and CDR2 SNTAGT. CDR3 in DNA: TGTGCCAGCAGTGATAGCGGGGGGTCTGGCACAGATACGCAGTATTTT. Its protein product is CASSDSGGSGTDTQYF.

Here the CDR3 DNA reads TGCAGCGTAGGGGACTCCTACGAGCAGTACTTC. Encoded protein: CSVGDSYEQYF. The chain is built from TRBV29-1 and TRBJ2-7; a weak D match, TRBD1 (5 bases). Per the germline V gene, CDR1 is SQVTM and CDR2 is ANQGSEA. The CDR3 has 11 amino acids. V was shortened by 6 bases and J by 0 bases, with 6 bases between the two germline ends.

The rearrangement joins TRBV5-4 to TRBJ1-2; perhaps TRBD1 as D (6 bases). The CDR3 covers 13 residues. Between the trimmed V and J ends, which lost 5 bases and 6 bases, there was a span of 14 bases. Germline loops: CDR1 SGHNT, CDR2 YYREEE (reference sequence). CDR3 region: CASRKDRTNGYTF. DNA for the CDR3: TGTGCCAGCAGGAAAGACAGGACCAATGGCTACACCTTC.

The chain links TRBV7-2 to TRBJ2-2, with 14 bases fitting TRBD2. Germline V gives CDR1 SGHTA, CDR2 FQGNSA. V gave up 6 bases and J gave up 0 bases; unmatched junction bases: 9. This CDR3 is built from 19 residues. The CDR3 reads CASSFRLAGGGSNTGELFF. The CDR3 region has the DNA TGTGCCAGCAGTTTCAGACTAGCGGGGGGGGGATCGAACACCGGGGAGCTGTTTTTT.

The rearrangement uses TRBV7-2 and TRBJ2-7, with D maybe TRBD2 (5 bases). V lost 1 base and J 3 bases, leaving 13 bases between the germline ends. This CDR3 has 15 amino acids. CDR1 is SGHTA, CDR2 FQGNSA, per germline. This CDR3 is CASSLDPGNGYEQYF. The CDR3 region has the DNA TGTGCCAGCAGCTTAGATCCGGGGAATGGCTACGAGCAGTACTTC.

The V call is TRBV27, the J call TRBJ2-7; 7 bases match TRBD1. Germline trimming cut 1 base from V and 5 bases from J; bases unmatched to any gene: 5. Germline CDR1 MNHEY, CDR2 SMNVEV (reference sequence). The CDR3 contains 14 residues. DNA for the CDR3: TGTGCCAGCAGTTTATGGGCAGGGGGAAACGAGCAGTACTTC. As protein: CASSLWAGGNEQYF.